This T cell receptor beta chain was observed in a study of beta chain features in type 1 diabetes. Comments on this clone: What it recognizes is unknown.

Study-level points and caveats: Type 1 diabetes patients showed a moderate but significant shortening of TCRB CDR3s in all four CD4+ subsets.

Unmatched junction bases numbered 10, after V lost 4 bases and J lost 4 bases. CDR1 and CDR2 from the germline V gene are SQVTM and ANQGSEA. The CDR3 consists of 15 residues. Reverse transcription of all isolated RNA meant that expressed TCRB transcripts were sequenced. Clones were sequenced by immunoSEQ multiplex PCR, and TCRdb holds only the in-frame ones, with some missing. The sample holds under 450,000 clones, around 13% seen once. Sequenced sample: naive CD4+ T cells from blood. This clonotype was obtained from a man aged 30 to 45 in good health. The rearrangement links TRBV29-1 to TRBJ2-5, with 9 bases matching TRBD1. CDR3 coding DNA: TGCAGCGTTGGGTCACAGGGGGCCATCCCAGAGACCCAGTACTTC. Its translation is CSVGSQGAIPETQYF. The full variable domain, its missing parts supplied by reference TRBV29-1 and TRBJ2-5, is SAVISQKPSRDICQRGTSLTIQCQVDSQVTMMFWYRQQPGQSLTLIATANQGSEATYESGFVIDKFPISRPNLTFSTLTVSNMSPEDSSIYLCSVGSQGAIPETQYFGPGTRLLVL.